These T cell receptor beta chains were read from a single sample in a study of T cell responses to AZD1222 COVID-19 vaccine. Measured with immunoSEQ multiplex PCR; TCRdb has only the in-frame clones, and not every one. The sample has approximately 80,000 clones; roughly nine tenths are singletons. Sequencing was performed on peripheral blood, taken on day 0 of AZD1222 vaccination. The origin of the receptors is an adult in good health. The CDR3 runs from the conserved cysteine through the conserved F or W. The order of the fields is V gene, clone size, CDR3 length, D gene, J gene, CDR3 DNA, CDR3 protein. The D gene is left open where the match is weak. The size of a clone is reported for some rows only, either as once, few or many, or as a class for expanded clones.

TRBV11-2,-,13,-,TRBJ1-3,TGTGCCAGCAGCTTAGCCGGGAGTAACACCATATATTTT,CASSLAGSNTIYF
TRBV27,-,13,-,TRBJ2-3,TGTGCCAGCAGGAGGGGGGCCACAGATACGCAGTATTTT,CASRRGATDTQYF
TRBV11-3,-,12,-,TRBJ1-1,TGTGCCAGCAGCTTAGAGCAGACTGAAGCTTTCTTT,CASSLEQTEAFF
TRBV3-1/TRBV3-2,-,16,-,TRBJ2-5,TGTGCCAGCAGCCCGGCTAGGTTCGGGCAGGAGGAGACCCAGTACTTC,CASSPARFGQEETQYF
TRBV6-5,few,16,TRBD2,TRBJ2-1,TGTGCCAGCAGTTACATTCGGGGGGTCGCGGGAAATGAGCAGTTCTTC,CASSYIRGVAGNEQFF
TRBV19,-,16,-,TRBJ1-1,TGTGCCAGTAGTATAAGTGGAGGGAGGGGGAACACTGAAGCTTTCTTT,CASSISGGRGNTEAFF
TRBV7-8,-,15,-,TRBJ2-1,TGTGCCAGCAGCGATAGGGAGCGGGCAGCTAATGAGCAGTTCTTC,CASSDRERAANEQFF
TRBV18,few,13,-,TRBJ1-5,TGTGCCAGCTCCAAAAAGTCGGGTGAACCCCAGCATTTT,CASSKKSGEPQHF
TRBV6-6,-,15,TRBD2,TRBJ2-3,TGTGCCAGCAGTGCCGGAGCGGGGGTCTGGGATACGCAGTATTTT,CASSAGAGVWDTQYF
TRBV28,-,16,-,TRBJ2-4,TGTGCCAGCAGTTTATCAGGAACCCTAGCCAAAAACATTCAGTACTTC,CASSLSGTLAKNIQYF
TRBV7-3,-,18,TRBD2,TRBJ2-2,TGTGCCAGCAGCAAAACCGGGACTAGCTCGACGAACACCGGGGAGCTGTTTTTT,CASSKTGTSSTNTGELFF
TRBV30,-,14,TRBD2,TRBJ2-3,TGTGCCTGGAGAACAGGCTTAGCGGGGGATACGCAGTATTTT,CAWRTGLAGDTQYF
TRBV5-6,-,16,-,TRBJ1-3,TGTGCCAGCAGCTTGGGACCGGGTTTGGTTGGAAACACCATATATTTT,CASSLGPGLVGNTIYF
TRBV14,-,13,-,TRBJ2-7,TGTGCCAGCAGCCAAACCGCCGGGACCAGCAATTACTTC,CASSQTAGTSNYF
TRBV6-2/TRBV6-3,-,16,TRBD1,TRBJ2-5,TGTGCCAGCAGTTACTCGAAGACAGGGGTGTCGGAGACCCAGTACTTC,CASSYSKTGVSETQYF
TRBV5-1,-,16,-,TRBJ2-3,TGCGCCAGCAGCTTTTGGGGTATCTCCGGCACAGATACGCAGTATTTT,CASSFWGISGTDTQYF
TRBV28,-,13,-,TRBJ1-5,TGTGCCAGCTGCGACCAGAACGGTCAGCCCCAGCATTTT,CASCDQNGQPQHF
TRBV6-5,-,14,-,TRBJ2-7,TGTGCCAGCAGCTCCATGGGATCATATTGGGAGCAGTACTTC,CASSSMGSYWEQYF
TRBV3-1/TRBV3-2,-,14,TRBD1,TRBJ1-2,TGTGCCAGCAGCCAAGCTCCACAGGGGCGCGGCTACACCTTC,CASSQAPQGRGYTF
TRBV2,-,19,TRBD1,TRBJ1-1,TGTGCCAGCAGTGAAGCAAGTTTCGGGACAGGGGGGGACAACACTGAAGCTTTCTTT,CASSEASFGTGGDNTEAFF
TRBV6-5,-,15,-,TRBJ2-4,TGTGCCAGCAGTTACTCATGGGAAACGTCAAACATTCAGTACTTC,CASSYSWETSNIQYF
TRBV19,-,14,TRBD1,TRBJ1-2,TGTGCCAGTAGTTTACCAATCGACAGGGCCGGCTACACCTTC,CASSLPIDRAGYTF
TRBV28,-,14,TRBD1,TRBJ2-7,TGTGCCAGCAGCCAAGGGACAGTAGTCTACGAGCAGTACTTC,CASSQGTVVYEQYF
TRBV3-1/TRBV3-2,-,14,-,TRBJ1-2,TGTGCCAGCAGGCCTAAACAGCTACCCTATGGCTACACCTTC,CASRPKQLPYGYTF
TRBV29-1,few,13,-,TRBJ2-1,TGCAGCGCCACGACAAGCTCCTACAATGAGCAGTTCTTC,CSATTSSYNEQFF
TRBV19,-,14,-,TRBJ2-3,TGTGCCAGTAGAACCGGGTTCCACACAGATACGCAGTATTTT,CASRTGFHTDTQYF
TRBV28,-,16,TRBD1,TRBJ1-1,TGTGCCAGCAGTTCGGGACAGGGTCCTCGAGACACTGAAGCTTTCTTT,CASSSGQGPRDTEAFF
TRBV5-3,-,15,-,TRBJ2-1,TGTGCCAGAAGCTTGGAGGGTAGGACAGCCAATGAGCAGTTCTTC,CARSLEGRTANEQFF
TRBV14,once,15,-,TRBJ1-1,TGTGCCAGCAGCCAAGGTGCCGGGCTTTGGACTGAAGCTTTCTTT,CASSQGAGLWTEAFF
TRBV20-1,-,11,-,TRBJ1-2,TGCAGTGCTACGGAGGGGTGGGGCTACACCTTC,CSATEGWGYTF
TRBV28,-,16,-,TRBJ2-3,TGTGCCAGCAGTTTATTAGGGACCAGGTTAAGTGCGCCGCAGTATTTT,CASSLLGTRLSAPQYF
TRBV5-1,-,12,-,TRBJ2-3,TGCGCCAGCAGCGGATTCACAGATACGCAGTATTTT,CASSGFTDTQYF
TRBV30,-,14,-,TRBJ1-3,TGTGCCTGGAGTGTAGGGGCCTCTGGAAACACCATATATTTT,CAWSVGASGNTIYF
TRBV6-2/TRBV6-3,-,19,-,TRBJ2-2,TGTGCCAGCAGTTACTCGAGGGGGAGGGCCCGGTTAGGCACCGGGGAGCTGTTTTTT,CASSYSRGRARLGTGELFF
TRBV30,-,15,TRBD1,TRBJ1-5,TGTGCCTGGAGTGTACAGGGGGCCGGAGCGCAGCCCCAGCATTTT,CAWSVQGAGAQPQHF
TRBV3-1/TRBV3-2,-,14,TRBD1,TRBJ1-2,TGTGCCAGCAGCGCTTGGGACAGTCGCCCACGCTACACCTTC,CASSAWDSRPRYTF
TRBV27,once,15,TRBD1,TRBJ1-4,TGTGCCAGCAGTTTATTCGGACAGGGAGGTGAAAAACTGTTTTTT,CASSLFGQGGEKLFF
TRBV23-1,-,14,-,TRBJ1-2,TGCGCCCTCCCGGTCGGCGGTATAGGGTATGGCTACACCTTC,CALPVGGIGYGYTF
TRBV2,-,13,TRBD2,TRBJ2-7,TGTGCCAGCAGGGTAGCGGGGTCTGGCGAGCAGTACTTC,CASRVAGSGEQYF
TRBV14,-,15,TRBD2,TRBJ2-7,TGTGCCAGCAGCCAACTGGGCGGGAGGGCCTACGAGCAGTACTTC,CASSQLGGRAYEQYF
TRBV5-6,-,12,-,TRBJ1-2,TGTGCCAGCAGCTTCCGTTCCTATGGCTACACCTTC,CASSFRSYGYTF
TRBV11-2,-,12,-,TRBJ2-7,TGTGCCAGCAGCGACAACAGGTACGAGCAGTACTTC,CASSDNRYEQYF
TRBV24-1,-,12,-,TRBJ2-3,TGTGCCACCAGTGACTACACAGATACGCAGTATTTT,CATSDYTDTQYF
TRBV3-1/TRBV3-2,-,14,TRBD1,TRBJ1-5,TGTGCCAGCAGTTCAGGGGGCGCTGATCAGCCCCAGCATTTT,CASSSGGADQPQHF
TRBV24-1,-,15,-,TRBJ2-5,TGTGCCACCAGTGATTTGCTCGGGGGCCAAGAGACCCAGTACTTC,CATSDLLGGQETQYF
TRBV14,-,15,-,TRBJ1-4,TGTGCCAGCAGCCAAGATGGGATGATTAATGAAAAACTGTTTTTT,CASSQDGMINEKLFF
TRBV10-3,once,15,TRBD1,TRBJ1-4,TGTGCCATCAGTGAGCCGGCAGGGGGGAATGAAAAACTGTTTTTT,CAISEPAGGNEKLFF
TRBV29-1,-,14,TRBD1,TRBJ1-2,TGCAGCGTTGATGTCTCCAGGACAGGGGAAGGCTACACCTTC,CSVDVSRTGEGYTF
TRBV4-3,once,17,TRBD1,TRBJ1-3,TGCGCCAGCAGCCAAGATCGGGTCGGGCAGGGGGCGAACACCATATATTTT,CASSQDRVGQGANTIYF
TRBV19,-,14,-,TRBJ1-1,TGTGCCAGTGAGGTCGGGGTTCGGGGCACTGAAGCTTTCTTT,CASEVGVRGTEAFF
TRBV24-1,-,12,-,TRBJ2-1,TGTGCCACCAGGGACGGGAGTAATGAGCAGTTCTTC,CATRDGSNEQFF
TRBV7-2,-,13,-,TRBJ2-2,TGTGCCAGCAGCACGTTCAACACCGGGGAGCTGTTTTTT,CASSTFNTGELFF
TRBV19,-,14,TRBD1,TRBJ1-5,TGTGCCAGTAGTAAGACAGGGGTCAATCAGCCCCAGCATTTT,CASSKTGVNQPQHF